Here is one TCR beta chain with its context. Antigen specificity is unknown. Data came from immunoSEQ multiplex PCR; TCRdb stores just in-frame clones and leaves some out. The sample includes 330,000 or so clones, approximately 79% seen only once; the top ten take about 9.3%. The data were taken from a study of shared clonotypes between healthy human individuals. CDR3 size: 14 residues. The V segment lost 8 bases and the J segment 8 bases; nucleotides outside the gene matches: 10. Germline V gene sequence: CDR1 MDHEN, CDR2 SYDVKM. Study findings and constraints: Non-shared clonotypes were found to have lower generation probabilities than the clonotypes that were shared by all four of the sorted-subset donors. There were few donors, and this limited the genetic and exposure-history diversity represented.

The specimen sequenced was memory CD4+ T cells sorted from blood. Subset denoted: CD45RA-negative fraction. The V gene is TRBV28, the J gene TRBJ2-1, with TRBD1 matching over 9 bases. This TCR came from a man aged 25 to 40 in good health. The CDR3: CASGGTGLRDEQFF. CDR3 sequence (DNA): TGTGCCAGCGGCGGGACAGGGTTAAGGGATGAGCAGTTCTTC.